These T cell receptor beta chains were read from a single sample in a study of CD8+CD57+ T cells in acquired aplastic anemia. TCRdb reprocessed the reads with MiXCR, giving one entry per CDR3 protein. The table records approximately 470,000 distinct CDR3 sequences, around 33% of them present only once. Source material: sorted CD4+, CD8+, or CD8+CD57+ T cells (not recorded which) from PBMCs. The source is a human donor with aplastic anemia. Both conserved end residues are part of each CDR3. Fields, in order: V gene, clone size, J gene, D gene, CDR3 protein, CDR3 DNA. The D gene is left open where the match is weak. Size tells how often a clone was seen (once, few, many) or the class of an expanded clone, and some rows leave it out.

V gene: TRBV5-1; clone size: many; J gene: TRBJ1-6; D gene: TRBD1; CDR3 protein: CASSGGQDYSPLHF; CDR3 DNA: TGCGCCAGCAGCGGGGGACAGGATTATTCACCCCTCCACTTT
V gene: TRBV7-8; clone size: many; J gene: TRBJ2-2; D gene: .; CDR3 protein: CASSYSTRELFF; CDR3 DNA: TGTGCCAGCAGCTACTCGACCCGGGAGCTGTTTTTT
V gene: TRBV20-1; clone size: once; J gene: TRBJ1-6; D gene: .; CDR3 protein: CSALTVRSPLHF; CDR3 DNA: TGCAGTGCTTTAACAGTCCGCTCACCCCTCCACTTT
V gene: TRBV10-3; clone size: .; J gene: TRBJ2-2; D gene: TRBD1; CDR3 protein: CASSEIPQGNANTGELFF; CDR3 DNA: TGTGCCAGCAGTGAAATCCCACAGGGGAACGCGAACACCGGGGAGCTGTTTTTT
V gene: TRBV2; clone size: few; J gene: TRBJ2-3; D gene: TRBD1; CDR3 protein: CASSRTGGTDTQYF; CDR3 DNA: TGTGCCAGCAGTAGGACAGGGGGCACAGATACGCAGTATTTT
V gene: TRBV19; clone size: few; J gene: TRBJ1-6; D gene: .; CDR3 protein: CASSMAETNNSPLHF; CDR3 DNA: TGTGCCAGTAGTATGGCGGAGACCAATAATTCACCCCTCCACTTT
V gene: TRBV20-1; clone size: many; J gene: TRBJ2-7; D gene: .; CDR3 protein: CSAPGTLYEQYF; CDR3 DNA: TGCAGTGCTCCCGGGACGCTCTACGAGCAGTACTTC
V gene: TRBV6-2/TRBV6-3; clone size: few; J gene: TRBJ1-2; D gene: .; CDR3 protein: CASSYTHDRLSGYTF; CDR3 DNA: TGTGCCAGCAGTTACACCCACGACAGGTTGTCTGGCTACACCTTC
V gene: TRBV15; clone size: .; J gene: TRBJ2-1; D gene: .; CDR3 protein: CATSRDLLNEQFF; CDR3 DNA: TGTGCCACCAGCAGGGATTTATTAAATGAGCAGTTCTTC
V gene: TRBV10-3; clone size: .; J gene: TRBJ1-2; D gene: TRBD1; CDR3 protein: CAISKQGDYGYTF; CDR3 DNA: TGTGCCATCAGCAAACAGGGGGACTATGGCTACACCTTC
V gene: TRBV10-2; clone size: once; J gene: TRBJ2-7; D gene: .; CDR3 protein: CASSYSILGADEQYF; CDR3 DNA: TGTGCCAGCAGTTACTCGATCTTGGGAGCGGACGAGCAGTACTTC
V gene: TRBV18; clone size: .; J gene: TRBJ2-7; D gene: .; CDR3 protein: CASSPSLGSIHEQYF; CDR3 DNA: TGTGCCAGCTCACCATCCCTGGGGTCGATCCACGAGCAGTACTTC
V gene: TRBV20-1; clone size: .; J gene: TRBJ2-5; D gene: .; CDR3 protein: CSAPHDWSQETQYF; CDR3 DNA: TGCAGTGCTCCTCACGACTGGAGCCAAGAGACCCAGTACTTC
V gene: TRBV20-1; clone size: few; J gene: TRBJ2-1; D gene: .; CDR3 protein: CSARETSRGYNEQFF; CDR3 DNA: TGCAGTGCTAGAGAGACTAGCAGGGGGTACAATGAGCAGTTCTTC
V gene: TRBV6-5; clone size: few; J gene: TRBJ1-1; D gene: .; CDR3 protein: CASSYQPSDTEAFF; CDR3 DNA: TGTGCCAGCAGCTATCAGCCTTCCGACACTGAAGCTTTCTTT
V gene: TRBV12-3/TRBV12-4; clone size: .; J gene: TRBJ1-3; D gene: .; CDR3 protein: CASSLLQRASGNTIYF; CDR3 DNA: TGTGCCAGCAGTCTATTGCAGCGAGCCTCTGGAAACACCATATATTTT
V gene: TRBV27; clone size: .; J gene: TRBJ1-5; D gene: TRBD1; CDR3 protein: CASSPLPGQGAIGQPQHF; CDR3 DNA: TGTGCCAGCAGCCCACTACCGGGACAGGGGGCGATCGGTCAGCCCCAGCATTTT
V gene: TRBV12-3/TRBV12-4; clone size: .; J gene: TRBJ1-1; D gene: TRBD1; CDR3 protein: CASRPDRGAEAFF; CDR3 DNA: TGTGCCAGCAGGCCAGACAGGGGAGCGGAAGCTTTCTTT
V gene: TRBV19; clone size: once; J gene: TRBJ2-1; D gene: TRBD2; CDR3 protein: CASSILGRARSEQFF; CDR3 DNA: TGTGCCAGTAGTATCCTCGGGAGGGCCAGATCTGAGCAGTTCTTC
V gene: TRBV5-1; clone size: few; J gene: TRBJ2-1; D gene: .; CDR3 protein: CASSPGTLGVNEQFF; CDR3 DNA: TGCGCCAGCAGCCCTGGGACGCTGGGGGTGAATGAGCAGTTCTTC
V gene: TRBV12-3/TRBV12-4; clone size: .; J gene: TRBJ2-7; D gene: .; CDR3 protein: CASSTQPLQSSEQYF; CDR3 DNA: TGTGCCAGCAGTACACAGCCTCTGCAGTCAAGTGAGCAGTACTTC
V gene: TRBV7-6; clone size: few; J gene: TRBJ1-1; D gene: TRBD1; CDR3 protein: CASSTWDRGMNTEAFF; CDR3 DNA: TGTGCCAGCAGCACATGGGACAGGGGTATGAACACTGAAGCTTTCTTT
V gene: TRBV20-1; clone size: many; J gene: TRBJ2-6; D gene: .; CDR3 protein: CSARVSGANVLTF; CDR3 DNA: TGCAGTGCTAGAGTTTCTGGGGCCAACGTCCTGACTTTC
V gene: TRBV11-1; clone size: .; J gene: TRBJ1-2; D gene: TRBD1; CDR3 protein: CASSGPGQGSQGGGYTF; CDR3 DNA: TGTGCCAGCAGCGGTCCGGGACAGGGCAGCCAGGGAGGAGGCTACACCTTC
V gene: TRBV7-2; clone size: few; J gene: TRBJ1-1; D gene: .; CDR3 protein: CASSLVRATLTEAFF; CDR3 DNA: TGTGCCAGCAGCTTAGTTAGGGCTACGCTCACTGAAGCTTTCTTT
V gene: TRBV7-2; clone size: .; J gene: TRBJ2-5; D gene: .; CDR3 protein: CASSLSWAVQETQYF; CDR3 DNA: TGTGCCAGCAGCTTGTCATGGGCCGTACAAGAGACCCAGTACTTC